These 21 T cell receptor beta chains share one sample of origin, sequenced in a study of regulatory T cells in long-lasting Graves disease. Combining iRepertoire HTBI primers with Arm-PCR of CDR3 regions, the authors built TCR beta libraries. TCRdb independently ran MiXCR on the multiplex PCR reads; one entry per CDR3 protein. The sample lists under 700,000 distinct CDR3 sequences, 15% to 20% seen once, with around a quarter in the top ten. Time point meaning: newly diagnosed GD, antithyroid drugs for less than 3 months. From RNA extracted from PBMCs, the TCR library was made. This same sample was also taken into another study, of T cells in Graves' hyperthyroidism and ophthalmopathy.

The sample consisted of peripheral blood mononuclear cells (PBMCs), taken at new diagnosis, from a patient treated with antithyroid drugs. These receptors were taken from a woman in her forties or fifties with Graves disease.

The gene calls are TRBV7-9 and TRBJ1-5; 7 nucleotides align to TRBD1. Unmatched junction bases numbered 7, after V lost 5 bases and J lost 6 bases. This CDR3 spans 14 amino acids. CDR1 and CDR2 from the germline V gene are SEHNR and FQNEAQ (reference sequence). The CDR3 nucleotides read TGTGCCAGCAGCCCGGCAGGGGGGATTCAGCCCCAGCATTTT. This encodes CASSPAGGIQPQHF.

The sample holds many counts of this clonotype. The chain combines TRBV2 with TRBJ1-1; TRBD1 is a possible D gene (6 bases). Germline V gives CDR1 SNHLY, CDR2 FYNNEI. The CDR3 totals 14 residues. Trimming took 9 bases from V and 1 from J, leaving 15 bases between them. The CDR3 nucleotides read TGTGCCAGTAGCCCGGGACAACCGAACACTGAAGCTTTCTTT. Encoded protein: CASSPGQPNTEAFF.

This clonotype was detected many times. This chain uses TRBV6-1 with TRBJ2-7, with D perhaps TRBD1 (5 bases). V shed 2 bases and J shed 6 bases, with 11 bases lying between them. The germline gives CDR1 MNHNS, CDR2 SASEGT. The CDR3 totals 13 residues. As DNA, the CDR3 is TGTGCCAGCAGTGAATGGGGCTCTGGCGAGCAGTACTTC. It is translated as CASSEWGSGEQYF.

In its sample, this clonotype was seen many times. This CDR3 is CATSSGIFRVDGHQPQHF. CDR3 coding DNA: TGTGCCACCAGCAGCGGGATTTTCCGGGTCGACGGTCATCAGCCCCAGCATTTT. The chain is built from TRBV15 and TRBJ1-5; no clear D gene. Trimming removed 3 bases from V and 5 bases from J, with 23 bases in between. Germline loops: CDR1 LNHNV, CDR2 YYDKDF (reference sequence). CDR3 length equals 18 residues. Supplemented by reference TRBV15 and TRBJ1-5, the full variable domain reads DAMVIQNPRYQVTQFGKPVTLSCSQTLNHNVMYWYQQKSSQAPKLLFHYYDKDFNNEADTPDNFQSRRPNTSFCFLDIRSPGLGDTAMYLCATSSGIFRVDGHQPQHFGDGTRLSIL.

This clonotype was detected ten times or more. The chain employs TRBV10-3 and TRBJ1-2; 7 nucleotides match TRBD1. With 10 bases clipped from V and 8 bases from J, the junction kept 16 bases outside the gene matches. CDR3 size: 14 residues. Germline CDR1 and CDR2: ENHRY and SYGVKD. The CDR3 protein is CATSRTTGTDGYTF. CDR3 DNA: TGTGCCACCTCCAGAACCACCGGGACAGACGGCTACACCTTC.

This clonotype came up a few times. The chain uses TRBV7-9 and TRBJ2-5; D call uncertain. Between the trimmed V and J ends, which lost 4 bases and 2 bases, there was a span of 11 bases. The germline V gene has CDR1 SEHNR and CDR2 FQNEAQ (reference sequence). There are 14 residues in the CDR3. The CDR3 is CASSSLGRQETQYF. Written as DNA, the CDR3 is TGTGCCAGCAGCTCCTTGGGCAGACAAGAGACCCAGTACTTC. The entire variable domain, with the rest obtained from reference TRBV7-9 and TRBJ2-5, is as follows: DTGVSQNPRHKITKRGQNVTFRCDPISEHNRLYWYRQTLGQGPEFLTYFQNEAQLEKSRLLSDRFSAERPKGSFSTLEIQRTEQGDSAMYLCASSSLGRQETQYFGPGTRLLVL.

This clonotype came up many times. This chain joins TRBV3-1 and TRBJ2-3, with 7 bases fitting TRBD2. After removal of 1 base from V and 0 bases from J, the junction contained 4 bases not matched to a gene. Per germline, CDR1 LGHDT and CDR2 YNNKEL (reference sequence). The CDR3 extends over 16 amino acids. The CDR3 DNA is TGTGCCAGCAGCCAAGTAGGCGGGGGAAGCACAGATACGCAGTATTTT. Its protein is CASSQVGGGSTDTQYF.

V is TRBV7-2 and J is TRBJ2-1; D possibly matches TRBD1 or TRBD2 (7 bases each). The CDR3 contains 16 residues. Germline CDR1 and CDR2: SGHTA and FQGNSA. Trimming cost V 4 bases and J 6 bases, with 19 bases left between them. The CDR3 sequence: CASSSQTGRVGNEQFF. The CDR3 bases are TGTGCCAGCAGCTCACAGACAGGGAGGGTTGGCAATGAGCAGTTCTTC.

This clonotype was observed a few times. The chain is built from TRBV14 and TRBJ2-3; D is possibly TRBD2 (5 bases). The CDR3 runs to 14 residues. Trimming removed 4 bases from V and 4 bases from J, with 12 bases in between. Germline assignment: CDR1 SGHDN and CDR2 FVKESK. CDR3 nucleotides: TGTGCCAGCAGCCCGCTAGCAATCCCAGATACGCAGTATTTT. Its protein is CASSPLAIPDTQYF.

Only a few counts were recorded for this clonotype. The rearrangement joins TRBV6-5 to TRBJ2-7; D might be TRBD1 or TRBD2, each matching 5 bases. V lost 7 bases to trimming and J lost 8 bases, with 12 bases between them. The germline V gene encodes CDR1 MNHEY and CDR2 SVGAGI. This CDR3 is built from 11 residues. CDR3: CASTGTIQQYF. The CDR3 region has the DNA TGTGCCAGCACCGGGACCATACAGCAGTACTTC.

The CDR3 DNA reads TGTGCCAGCAGCAATCGACAGGGGGCGATCCCCCGCTACAATGAGCAGTTCTTC. Translating it yields CASSNRQGAIPRYNEQFF. The chain has TRBV9 and TRBJ2-1; 10 bases align to TRBD1. The CDR3 runs to 18 residues. Germline CDR1 SGDLS, CDR2 YYNGEE. With 4 bases clipped from V and 3 bases from J, the junction kept 13 bases outside the gene matches.

The table lists this clonotype with many counts. The chain links TRBV12-3 or TRBV12-4 to TRBJ2-2; D is ambiguous. The CDR3 loop spans 16 amino acids. V dropped 6 bases and J dropped 0 bases, with 14 bases sitting between them. The CDR3 region has the DNA TGTGCCAGCAGGTCTACGGCCCGCGCGAACACCGGGGAGCTGTTTTTT. Encoded protein: CASRSTARANTGELFF.

This chain links TRBV4-1 with TRBJ2-7; possibly TRBD2 for D (6 bases). The CDR3 has 15 residues. Germline values: CDR1 MGHRA, CDR2 YSYEKL. Trimming removed 4 bases from V and 0 bases from J, with 13 bases in between. The chain's CDR3 is CASSRTGLISYEQYF. DNA for the CDR3: TGCGCCAGCAGCCGAACGGGACTGATCTCCTACGAGCAGTACTTC.

This clonotype came up many times. The chain couples TRBV12-3 or TRBV12-4 to TRBJ2-7; D may correspond to TRBD1 or TRBD2 (6 bases each). The CDR3 has 12 residues. V dropped 8 bases and J dropped 0 bases, with 8 bases sitting between them. The CDR3 here is CASGGHSYEQYF. The CDR3 nucleotides read TGTGCCAGCGGGGGGCACTCCTACGAGCAGTACTTC.

The chain couples TRBV6-1 to TRBJ1-6; D possibly corresponds to TRBD1 (5 bases). The length of the CDR3 is 14 residues. The germline CDR1 and CDR2 sequences are MNHNS and SASEGT. The V gene lost 8 bases and the J gene lost 6 bases, with 14 bases spanning the gap. The CDR3 here is CASGRDDGNSPLHF. Here the CDR3 DNA reads TGTGCCAGCGGCCGGGACGACGGTAATTCACCCCTCCACTTT.

In its sample, this clonotype was seen a few times. J is TRBJ1-3 and V is TRBV6-1, with D possibly TRBD1 on 6 matching bases. Germline-derived CDR1 and CDR2 are MNHNS and SASEGT. CDR3 length: 15 amino acids. Trimming took 8 bases from V and 7 from J, leaving 21 bases between them. CDR3 amino acids: CASSSQDSLWNTIYF. In DNA, the CDR3 is TGTGCCAGCTCATCTCAGGACAGTCTCTGGAACACCATATATTTT.

This clonotype was picked up a small number of times. CDR3 residues: CASSLVTGIETQYF. CDR3 DNA: TGCGCCAGCAGCTTGGTAACCGGGATAGAGACCCAGTACTTC. The J gene is TRBJ2-5, the V gene TRBV5-1; D is possibly TRBD2 (5 bases). The V end lost 0 bases, the J end lost 4 bases, and 10 bases lay between the germline ends. In germline, CDR1 is SGHRS, CDR2 YFSETQ. CDR3 length: 14 residues.

This clonotype was seen at least ten times. J is TRBJ1-6 and V is TRBV18, with D perhaps matching TRBD1 (6 bases). The CDR3 sequence is 15 residues long. CDR1 is KGHSH and CDR2 is LQKENI in the germline V gene. V was pared by 4 bases and J by 6 bases, with 13 bases between. As DNA, the CDR3 is TGTGCCAGCTCACTTAGGGACACGTCTAATTCACCCCTCCACTTT. This translates into CASSLRDTSNSPLHF.

This clonotype showed up many times. The chain combines TRBV12-3 or TRBV12-4 with TRBJ1-1; D uncertain. The CDR3 is made up of 13 amino acids. V lost 3 bases to trimming and J lost 3 bases, with 8 bases between them. This CDR3 reads CASSFGQDTEAFF. In DNA form, the CDR3 reads TGTGCCAGCAGTTTCGGGCAGGACACTGAAGCTTTCTTT.

This clonotype has only a few counts. The chain links TRBV2 to TRBJ2-2; 11 positions match TRBD1. Trimming took 5 bases from V and 6 from J; bases not matched to a gene: 2. The CDR3 contains 14 residues. CDR1 SNHLY and CDR2 FYNNEI come from the germline V gene. This CDR3 reads CASSWTGGAGELFF. CDR3 nucleotide sequence: TGTGCCAGCAGTTGGACAGGGGGCGCCGGGGAGCTGTTTTTT.

The chain combines TRBV6-5 with TRBJ2-2, with D perhaps TRBD1 (6 bases). V shed 4 bases and J shed 4 bases, with 13 bases lying between them. The CDR3 runs 15 residues. CDR1 is MNHEY, CDR2 SVGAGI, per germline. As DNA, the CDR3 is TGTGCCAGCAGTTCCACAGGGATCAGCACCGGGGAGCTGTTTTTT. Its translation is CASSSTGISTGELFF.